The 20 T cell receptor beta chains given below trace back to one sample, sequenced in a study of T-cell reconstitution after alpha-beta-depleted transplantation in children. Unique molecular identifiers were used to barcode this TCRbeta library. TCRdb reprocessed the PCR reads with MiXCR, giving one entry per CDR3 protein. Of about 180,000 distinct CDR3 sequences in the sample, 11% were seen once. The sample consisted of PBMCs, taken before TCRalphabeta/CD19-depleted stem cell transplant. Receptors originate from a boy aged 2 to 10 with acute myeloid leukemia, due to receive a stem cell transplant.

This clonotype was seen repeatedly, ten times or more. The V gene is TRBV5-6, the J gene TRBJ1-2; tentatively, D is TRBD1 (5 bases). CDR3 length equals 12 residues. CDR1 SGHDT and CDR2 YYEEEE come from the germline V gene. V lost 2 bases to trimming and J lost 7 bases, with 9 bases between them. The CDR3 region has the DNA TGTGCCAGCAGCTTAAGGGGCGGTGGCTACACCTTC. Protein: CASSLRGGGYTF.

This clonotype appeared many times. CDR3 residues: CASSPIGISGANVLTF. CDR3 nucleotides: TGCGCCAGCAGCCCCATTGGTATCTCTGGGGCCAACGTCCTGACTTTC. The chain joins TRBV4-1 to TRBJ2-6; D not certain. The CDR3 is made up of 16 amino acids. Per germline, CDR1 MGHRA and CDR2 YSYEKL. V gave up 4 bases and J gave up 0 bases, with 10 bases separating them.

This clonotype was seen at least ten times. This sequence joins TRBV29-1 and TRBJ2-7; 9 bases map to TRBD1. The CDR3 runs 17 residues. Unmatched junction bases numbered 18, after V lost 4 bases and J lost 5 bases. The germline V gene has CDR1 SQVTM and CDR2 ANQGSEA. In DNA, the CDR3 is TGCAGCGTTGCCGGAGACATTGCCGGGACAGGGATCGACGAGCAGTACTTC. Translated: CSVAGDIAGTGIDEQYF.

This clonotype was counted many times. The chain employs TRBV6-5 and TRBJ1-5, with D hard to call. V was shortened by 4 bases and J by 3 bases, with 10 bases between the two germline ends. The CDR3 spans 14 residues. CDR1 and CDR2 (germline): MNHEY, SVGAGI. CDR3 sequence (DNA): TGTGCCAGCAGTTTAGCCGTAGTCAATCAGCCCCAGCATTTT. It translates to CASSLAVVNQPQHF.

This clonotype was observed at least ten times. This CDR3 reads CSVYRRAQETQYF. DNA for the CDR3: TGCAGCGTATATAGGCGGGCCCAAGAGACCCAGTACTTC. The V and J genes are TRBV29-1 and TRBJ2-5; D possibly corresponds to TRBD2 (5 bases). V lost 6 bases and J 1 base, leaving 12 bases between the germline ends. Germline-derived CDR1 and CDR2 are SQVTM and ANQGSEA. The CDR3 has 13 residues. Drawing the rest from reference TRBV29-1 and TRBJ2-5, the complete variable domain is SAVISQKPSRDICQRGTSLTIQCQVDSQVTMMFWYRQQPGQSLTLIATANQGSEATYESGFVIDKFPISRPNLTFSTLTVSNMSPEDSSIYLCSVYRRAQETQYFGPGTRLLVL.

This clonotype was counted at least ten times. CDR3 region: CASREQGNAEKLFF. CDR3 coding DNA: TGTGCCAGCAGAGAACAGGGGAACGCTGAAAAACTGTTTTTT. V and J are TRBV12-3 or TRBV12-4 and TRBJ1-4; TRBD1 matches at 7 bases. The CDR3 is 14 residues long. Trimming took 6 bases from V and 7 from J; bases not matched to a gene: 8.

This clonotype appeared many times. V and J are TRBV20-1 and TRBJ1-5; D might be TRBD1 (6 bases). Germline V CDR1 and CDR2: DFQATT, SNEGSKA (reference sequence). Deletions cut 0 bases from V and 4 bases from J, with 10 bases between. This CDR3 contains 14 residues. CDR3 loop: CSARDPTGNQPQHF. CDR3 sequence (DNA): TGCAGTGCTAGAGATCCGACAGGTAATCAGCCCCAGCATTTT.

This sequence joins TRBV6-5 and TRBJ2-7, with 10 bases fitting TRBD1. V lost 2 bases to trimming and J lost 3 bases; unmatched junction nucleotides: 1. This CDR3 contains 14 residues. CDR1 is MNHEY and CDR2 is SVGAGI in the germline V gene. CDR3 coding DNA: TGTGCCAGCAGTTACGGGACAGGGGTCTACGAGCAGTACGTC. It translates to CASSYGTGVYEQYV.

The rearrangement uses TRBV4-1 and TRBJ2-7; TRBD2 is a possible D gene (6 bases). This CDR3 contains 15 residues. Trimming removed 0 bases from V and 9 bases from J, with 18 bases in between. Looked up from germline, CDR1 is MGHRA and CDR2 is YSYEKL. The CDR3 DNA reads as TGCGCCAGCAGCCAAGATAGGATTAGCGGTAGCGGGCAGTACTTC. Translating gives CASSQDRISGSGQYF.

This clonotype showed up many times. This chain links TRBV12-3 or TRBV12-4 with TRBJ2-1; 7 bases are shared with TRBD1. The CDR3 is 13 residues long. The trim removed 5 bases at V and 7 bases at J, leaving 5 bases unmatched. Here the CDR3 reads CASSSTGANEQFF. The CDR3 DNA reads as TGTGCCAGCAGTAGTACAGGGGCTAATGAGCAGTTCTTC.

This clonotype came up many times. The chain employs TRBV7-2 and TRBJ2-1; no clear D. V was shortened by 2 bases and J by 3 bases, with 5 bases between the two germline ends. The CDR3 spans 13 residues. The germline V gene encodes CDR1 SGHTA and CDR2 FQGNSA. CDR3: CASSLNNYNEQFF. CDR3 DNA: TGTGCCAGCAGCTTAAACAACTACAATGAGCAGTTCTTC.

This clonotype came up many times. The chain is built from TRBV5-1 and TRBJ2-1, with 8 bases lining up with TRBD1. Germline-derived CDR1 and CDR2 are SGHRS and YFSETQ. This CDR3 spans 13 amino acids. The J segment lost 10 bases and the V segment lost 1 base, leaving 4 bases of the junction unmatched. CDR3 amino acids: CASSLWGQEEQFF. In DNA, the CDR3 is TGCGCCAGCAGCTTGTGGGGACAGGAGGAGCAGTTCTTC.

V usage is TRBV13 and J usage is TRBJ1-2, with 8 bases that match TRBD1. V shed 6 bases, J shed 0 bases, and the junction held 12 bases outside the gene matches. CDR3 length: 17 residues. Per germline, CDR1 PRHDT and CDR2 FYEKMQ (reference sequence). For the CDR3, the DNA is TGTGCCAGCAGACGGAAGACAGGGGTGGCTTCTAACTATGGCTACACCTTC. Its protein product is CASRRKTGVASNYGYTF.

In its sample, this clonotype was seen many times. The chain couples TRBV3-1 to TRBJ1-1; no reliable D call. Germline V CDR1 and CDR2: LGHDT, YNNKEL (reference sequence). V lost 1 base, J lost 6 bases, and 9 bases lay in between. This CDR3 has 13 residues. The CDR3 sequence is CASSQGAGAEAFF. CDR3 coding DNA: TGTGCCAGCAGCCAAGGAGCAGGTGCTGAAGCTTTCTTT.

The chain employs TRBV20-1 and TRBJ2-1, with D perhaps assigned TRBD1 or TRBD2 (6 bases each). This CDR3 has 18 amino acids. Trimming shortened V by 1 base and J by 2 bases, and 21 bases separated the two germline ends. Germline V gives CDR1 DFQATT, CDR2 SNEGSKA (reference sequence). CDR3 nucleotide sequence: TGCAGTGCTAGAGCCCCGTCCGAGGGGGGAGGCGCCTACAATGAGCAGTTCTTC. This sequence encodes CSARAPSEGGGAYNEQFF.

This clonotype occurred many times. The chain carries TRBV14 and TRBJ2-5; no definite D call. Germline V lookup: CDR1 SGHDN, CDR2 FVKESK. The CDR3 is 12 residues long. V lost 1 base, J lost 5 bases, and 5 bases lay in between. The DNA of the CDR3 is TGTGCCAGCAGCCAAGTGACGGAGACCCAGTACTTC. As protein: CASSQVTETQYF.

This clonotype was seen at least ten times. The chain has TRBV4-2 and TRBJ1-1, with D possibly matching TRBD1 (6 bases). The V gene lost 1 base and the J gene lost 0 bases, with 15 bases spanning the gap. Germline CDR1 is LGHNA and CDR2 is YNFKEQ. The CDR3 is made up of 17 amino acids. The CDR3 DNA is TGTGCCAGCAGCCAAGGGGGGCAGGGGTCAGTGAACACTGAAGCTTTCTTT. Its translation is CASSQGGQGSVNTEAFF.

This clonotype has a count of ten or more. CDR3 bases: TGTGCCAGCAGCTGGACAGGTCGCGCTGAAGCTTTCTTT. It specifies CASSWTGRAEAFF. J is TRBJ1-1 and V is TRBV5-5, with 7 bases fitting TRBD1. Germline CDR1 is SGHKS and CDR2 is YYEKEE (reference sequence). V shed 3 bases, J shed 6 bases, and the junction held 5 bases outside the gene matches. CDR3 length: 13 residues.

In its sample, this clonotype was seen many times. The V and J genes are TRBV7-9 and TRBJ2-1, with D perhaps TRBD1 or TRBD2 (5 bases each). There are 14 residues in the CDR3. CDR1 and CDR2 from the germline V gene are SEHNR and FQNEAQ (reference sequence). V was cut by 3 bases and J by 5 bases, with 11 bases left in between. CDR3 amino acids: CASSFWDGDNEQFF. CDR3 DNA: TGTGCCAGCAGCTTTTGGGACGGCGACAATGAGCAGTTCTTC.

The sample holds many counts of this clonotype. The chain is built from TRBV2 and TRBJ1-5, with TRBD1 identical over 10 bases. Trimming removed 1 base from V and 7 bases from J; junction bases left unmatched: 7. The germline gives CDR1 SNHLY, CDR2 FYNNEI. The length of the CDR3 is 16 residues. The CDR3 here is CASSEDGQGVLQPQHF. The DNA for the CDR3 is TGTGCCAGCAGTGAAGATGGACAGGGGGTATTACAGCCCCAGCATTTT.